This T cell receptor beta chain appears in the sequencing data of a study of control samples from healthy donors and cancer patients. The protocol was immunoSEQ multiplex PCR, while the TCRdb copy is restricted to in-frame clones and leaves out a portion. The profile shows over 150,000 clones, 90% of them singletons. The CDR3 runs 14 residues. The V gene lost 4 bases and the J gene lost 2 bases, with 9 bases spanning the gap. CDR1 MDHEN and CDR2 SYDVKM come from the germline V gene. Sequenced sample: blood. The chain couples TRBV28 to TRBJ1-5; the D is unclear. This sequence originates from a woman aged 45 to 65 in good health. The CDR3 DNA reads TGTGCCAGCAGTTCGGGGATAGGCAATCAGCCCCAGCATTTT. Translating it yields CASSSGIGNQPQHF.